Listed below are T cell receptor beta chains from one sample, sequenced in a study of spatial heterogeneity in lung cancer. TCRdb redid the calling of the 5' RACE reads with MiXCR, one entry per CDR3 protein. The repertoire holds over 11,000 distinct CDR3 sequences, with over 9% as singletons. The source was PBMCs, collected at surgery. The receptors shown here come from a male donor with early-stage non-small cell lung cancer. Each CDR3 is given with its conserved first and last residue. A D gene is named only where the DNA matches it firmly. The size entry is marked missing in some rows and otherwise reads once, few, many or a size class.

clone_size,d_call,v_call,j_call,cdr3_aa,cdr3_nt
medium-sized,.,TRBV29-1,TRBJ2-3,CSVVLAWYTQYF,TGCAGCGTTGTTCTAGCATGGTATACGCAGTATTTT
many,TRBD1,TRBV7-2,TRBJ1-1,CASSLAGQGKFAEAFF,TGTGCCAGCAGCCTAGCCGGACAGGGGAAATTCGCTGAAGCTTTCTTT
many,.,TRBV15,TRBJ2-5,CATTLNEGETQYF,TGTGCCACCACTCTCAATGAGGGAGAGACCCAGTACTTC
few,TRBD1,TRBV12-3/TRBV12-4,TRBJ1-1,CASSTTPGQGEAFF,TGTGCCAGCAGCACTACCCCTGGACAGGGTGAAGCTTTCTTT
.,TRBD1,TRBV3-1,TRBJ2-7,CASSQLWDRGSYEQYF,TGTGCCAGCAGCCAATTATGGGACAGGGGTTCCTACGAGCAGTACTTC
few,.,TRBV28,TRBJ2-7,CASSRKSPYEQYF,TGTGCCAGCAGTCGTAAGAGCCCCTACGAGCAGTACTTC
many,.,TRBV4-3,TRBJ1-1,CASSQQQGNTEAFF,TGCGCCAGCAGCCAACAACAGGGAAACACTGAAGCTTTCTTT
many,.,TRBV5-1,TRBJ1-2,CASKLWGTSRGYTF,TGCGCCAGCAAATTATGGGGGACCAGTCGTGGCTACACCTTC
medium-sized,.,TRBV6-5,TRBJ1-5,CASRDPSSNQPQHF,TGTGCCAGCAGGGACCCGAGTAGCAATCAGCCCCAGCATTTT
many,TRBD2,TRBV5-1,TRBJ2-7,CASSLNGRAPISYEQYF,TGCGCCAGCAGCTTGAACGGGAGGGCCCCGATCTCCTACGAGCAGTACTTC
.,TRBD1,TRBV2,TRBJ1-6,CASSQTGGRSPLHF,TGTGCCAGCAGTCAGACAGGGGGCAGATCACCCCTCCACTTT
many,.,TRBV19,TRBJ2-2,CASRGAANTGELFF,TGTGCCAGTAGAGGAGCGGCGAACACCGGGGAGCTGTTTTTT
many,TRBD1,TRBV6-6,TRBJ2-7,CASSEPGQGYEQYF,TGTGCCAGCAGTGAACCGGGACAGGGCTACGAGCAGTACTTC
once,.,TRBV19,TRBJ1-1,CASSTGYGSNTEAFF,TGTGCCAGTAGTACGGGCTACGGATCGAACACTGAAGCTTTCTTT
many,.,TRBV9,TRBJ1-3,CASSEGSERNSGNTIYF,TGTGCCAGCAGCGAGGGGTCCGAGCGCAACTCTGGAAACACCATATATTTT
many,.,TRBV6-2/TRBV6-3,TRBJ1-6,CASSGFASNNSPLHF,TGTGCCAGCAGTGGATTCGCTTCGAATAATTCACCCCTCCACTTT
many,TRBD1,TRBV5-1,TRBJ2-6,CASQTGSGANVLTF,TGCGCCAGTCAGACAGGGTCTGGGGCCAACGTCCTGACTTTC
many,.,TRBV14,TRBJ1-1,CASSQMGGKGTEAFF,TGTGCCAGCAGCCAAATGGGGGGGAAGGGCACTGAAGCTTTCTTT
many,.,TRBV20-1,TRBJ1-5,CSAHNSRSNQPQHF,TGCAGTGCTCATAACAGCCGTAGCAATCAGCCCCAGCATTTT
many,.,TRBV24-1,TRBJ2-2,CATSDPRRDTGELFF,TGTGCCACCAGTGACCCTAGACGGGACACCGGGGAGCTGTTTTTT
many,.,TRBV19,TRBJ1-5,CASKGDHGSNQPQHF,TGTGCCAGTAAGGGTGATCATGGGAGCAATCAGCCCCAGCATTTT
many,.,TRBV20-1,TRBJ2-5,CSAENPAETQYF,TGCAGTGCCGAGAATCCAGCAGAGACCCAGTACTTC
many,TRBD1,TRBV7-8,TRBJ2-7,CASSLADRGSYEQYF,TGTGCCAGCAGCTTAGCTGACAGGGGCTCCTACGAGCAGTACTTC